The next 26 T cell receptor beta chains were all read from a single sample in a study of cytomegalovirus exposure and HLA in healthy donors. The PCR contained 60 Vbeta and 13 Jbeta primers. Generated by immunoSEQ multiplex PCR, the TCRdb table keeps only in-frame clones and is missing some. In the table there are 150,000 to 200,000 clones, around 84% of which are singletons. The material sequenced was PBMCs. Every receptor here comes from a man in his late teens or twenties in good health and CMV-seronegative.

The chain joins TRBV7-9 to TRBJ1-4, with 7 positions matching TRBD1. Germline V CDR1 and CDR2: SEHNR, FQNEAQ (reference sequence). CDR3 size: 15 residues. The V and J ends lost 6 bases and 3 bases, in that order; junction bases with no gene match: 7. The CDR3 DNA follows: TGTGCCAGCAGACCTACAGGGGAGGCTAATGAAAAACTGTTTTTT. Translation gives CASRPTGEANEKLFF.

The chain combines TRBV7-9 with TRBJ2-2, with 8 bases matching TRBD1. The germline gives CDR1 SEHNR, CDR2 FQNEAQ (reference sequence). This CDR3 has 13 residues. After removal of 4 bases from V and 8 bases from J, the junction contained 3 bases not matched to a gene. The CDR3 DNA reads as TGTGCCAGCAGCTCGACAGGGGTTGGGGAGCTGTTTTTT. This translates into CASSSTGVGELFF.

The CDR3 coding sequence is TGTGCCAGCAGCTCCGGGACAGGCGGCAATCAGCCCCAGCATTTT. Residues: CASSSGTGGNQPQHF. This chain joins TRBV7-9 and TRBJ1-5, with 8 bases aligning to TRBD1. Trimming took 4 bases from V and 2 from J; bases not matched to a gene: 4. The CDR3 loop spans 15 amino acids. Germline V gene lookup returns CDR1 SEHNR and CDR2 FQNEAQ (reference sequence).

The chain joins TRBV5-1 to TRBJ2-2; D perhaps matches TRBD1 (6 bases). The germline gives CDR1 SGHRS, CDR2 YFSETQ. The V and J ends lost 2 bases and 0 bases respectively, with 14 bases between them. The CDR3 runs 17 residues. CDR3 sequence: CASSFLLDSANTGELFF. Here the CDR3 DNA reads TGCGCCAGCAGCTTCCTCCTGGACAGCGCGAACACCGGGGAGCTGTTTTTT.

J is TRBJ1-5 and V is TRBV19; D gene ambiguous. This CDR3 comprises 13 residues. Germline CDR1 LNHDA, CDR2 SQIVND (reference sequence). Trimming removed 5 bases from V and 3 bases from J, with 8 bases in between. The CDR3 region has the DNA TGTGCCAGTAGTGCCAGGAACAATCAGCCCCAGCATTTT. The encoded protein is CASSARNNQPQHF.

The chain couples TRBV7-2 to TRBJ1-1; TRBD1 is a possible D gene (5 bases). There are 13 residues in the CDR3. CDR1 is SGHTA, CDR2 FQGNSA, per germline. V was pared by 3 bases and J by 2 bases, with 7 bases between. CDR3 amino acids: CASSFTGNTEAFF. The CDR3 bases are TGTGCCAGCAGCTTTACAGGAAACACTGAAGCTTTCTTT.

The V and J genes are TRBV28 and TRBJ1-1; a weak D match, TRBD1 (6 bases). CDR3 length equals 15 residues. Per germline, CDR1 MDHEN and CDR2 SYDVKM. The germline V and J ends were trimmed by 0 bases and 4 bases, with 12 bases remaining between them. The DNA of the CDR3 is TGTGCCAGCAGTTTATGGCGGGGGGCCGGCACTGAAGCTTTCTTT. This gives the protein CASSLWRGAGTEAFF.

The chain has TRBV7-9 and TRBJ1-3; the match to TRBD1 covers 7 bases. The junction had 0 bases not matched to a gene; V was cut back by 3 bases and J by 4 bases. Germline V gene lookup returns CDR1 SEHNR and CDR2 FQNEAQ (reference sequence). CDR3 length: 13 amino acids. The CDR3 DNA sequence: TGTGCCAGCAGCTTGGGACAGGGAAACACCATATATTTT. Its protein is CASSLGQGNTIYF.

This chain connects TRBV7-2 to TRBJ1-3; unclear D gene. CDR3 length equals 16 residues. The germline gives CDR1 SGHTA, CDR2 FQGNSA. Trimming shortened V by 5 bases and J by 3 bases, and 17 bases separated the two germline ends. CDR3 nucleotides: TGTGCCAGCAGCCCTTCCGGAACCTCGGGTGGAAACACCATATATTTT. It yields the protein CASSPSGTSGGNTIYF.

The J gene is TRBJ2-1, the V gene TRBV6-1, with D maybe TRBD1 (7 bases). CDR1 MNHNS and CDR2 SASEGT come from the germline V gene. The CDR3 length is 15 residues. V gave up 1 base and J gave up 7 bases, with 14 bases separating them. The CDR3 sequence is CASSEVEGASNEQFF. The CDR3 DNA reads TGTGCCAGCAGTGAAGTGGAGGGGGCGAGTAATGAGCAGTTCTTC.

This clone has only one observation. The chain carries TRBV11-2 and TRBJ2-7; TRBD1 matches at 8 bases. Trimming at V came to 6 bases and at J to 1 base, leaving 8 bases not matched to a gene. CDR1 SGHAT and CDR2 FQNNGV come from the germline V gene. This CDR3 spans 15 amino acids. Written as DNA, the CDR3 is TGTGCCAGCAGAAAGCCGGGACAGGTGTCCTACGAGCAGTACTTC. Amino acids: CASRKPGQVSYEQYF.

The chain links TRBV5-6 to TRBJ2-1, with D perhaps matching TRBD2 (6 bases). This CDR3 contains 16 residues. Germline V gives CDR1 SGHDT, CDR2 YYEEEE. V was pared by 2 bases and J by 3 bases, with 15 bases between. The CDR3 DNA is TGTGCCAGCAGCTTTCGAGGCACTAGCAGCTACAATGAGCAGTTCTTC. Translation: CASSFRGTSSYNEQFF.

CDR3 in DNA: TGTGCCAGTAGTATAGGTATCCGGGACTCCCCTCGGTTCTTC. It translates to CASSIGIRDSPRFF. This sequence joins TRBV19 and TRBJ2-1, with a possible D match to TRBD2 (6 bases). CDR1 and CDR2 (germline): LNHDA, SQIVND (reference sequence). This CDR3 contains 14 residues. V shed 1 base and J shed 15 bases, with 19 bases lying between them.

The V call is TRBV9, the J call TRBJ2-1, with D perhaps TRBD2 (6 bases). This CDR3 contains 17 residues. V was clipped by 2 bases and J by 6 bases, with 21 bases between them. The germline V gene has CDR1 SGDLS and CDR2 YYNGEE. This CDR3 is CASSVLGRGGKGNEQFF. The CDR3 DNA is TGTGCCAGCAGCGTCCTCGGGCGGGGCGGGAAGGGCAATGAGCAGTTCTTC.

V gene TRBV19 combines with J gene TRBJ2-1, with unresolved D. The germline CDR1 and CDR2 sequences are LNHDA and SQIVND (reference sequence). CDR3 length: 17 residues. Trimming pared 1 base from V and 2 bases from J, leaving 15 bases between. This chain's CDR3 is CASSIGAVSIAYNEQFF. In nucleotides, the CDR3 is TGTGCCAGTAGTATAGGGGCCGTTTCTATCGCCTACAATGAGCAGTTCTTC.

This chain links TRBV28 with TRBJ1-1; 9 bases match TRBD1. CDR1 and CDR2 from the germline V gene are MDHEN and SYDVKM. J gave up 1 base and V 1 base, and 4 bases lay outside the gene matches. The CDR3 runs 16 residues. CDR3 DNA: TGTGCCAGCAGTTTATATGCGGGACAGGGGAACACTGAAGCTTTCTTT. This sequence encodes CASSLYAGQGNTEAFF.

The table lists this clone with a count of one. The chain links TRBV7-9 to TRBJ1-1; TRBD1 agrees at 7 bases. The CDR3 covers 13 residues. V was pared by 6 bases and J by 4 bases, with 5 bases of the junction left unmatched. Per the germline V gene, CDR1 is SEHNR and CDR2 is FQNEAQ (reference sequence). For the CDR3, the DNA is TGTGCCAGCAGTCGCGCAGGGGGCACTGAAGCTTTCTTT. This codes for CASSRAGGTEAFF.

The chain joins TRBV7-9 to TRBJ1-1; D remains ambiguous. Germline V lookup: CDR1 SEHNR, CDR2 FQNEAQ (reference sequence). The V and J ends lost 2 bases and 5 bases respectively, with 15 bases between them. The CDR3 consists of 15 residues. CDR3 residues: CASSLRRDVGTEAFF. In DNA form, the CDR3 reads TGTGCCAGCAGCTTAAGGAGGGATGTTGGGACTGAAGCTTTCTTT.

The rearrangement uses TRBV28 and TRBJ1-1, with a tentative D call TRBD1 (6 bases). Germline lookup yields CDR1 MDHEN and CDR2 SYDVKM. The CDR3 sequence is 15 residues long. Trimming pared 1 base from V and 5 bases from J, leaving 14 bases between. CDR3 nucleotide sequence: TGTGCCAGCAGTTTATTATTGGGGGCAGGTACTGAAGCTTTCTTT. Translated, it gives CASSLLLGAGTEAFF. The full variable domain, with the rest looked up from reference TRBV28 and TRBJ1-1, is DVKVTQSSRYLVKRTGEKVFLECVQDMDHENMFWYRQDPGLGLRLIYFSYDVKMKEKGDIPEGYSVSREKKERFSLILESASTNQTSMYLCASSLLLGAGTEAFFGQGTRLTVV.

The sample holds many counts of this clone. The J gene is TRBJ1-1, the V gene TRBV7-9; TRBD1 agrees at 7 bases. This CDR3 has 13 amino acids. J gave up 5 bases and V 7 bases, and 7 bases lay outside the gene matches. Per the germline V gene, CDR1 is SEHNR and CDR2 is FQNEAQ (reference sequence). CDR3 nucleotide sequence: TGTGCCAGCACCCGACAGGGCGGAACTGAAGCTTTCTTT. It codes for CASTRQGGTEAFF.

The chain links TRBV27 to TRBJ2-5; no definite D call. CDR3 size: 15 residues. The V gene's germline CDR1 is MNHEY and CDR2 SMNVEV (reference sequence). Trimming removed 5 bases from V and 5 bases from J, with 18 bases in between. The chain's CDR3 is CASSPLPPTSETQYF. The CDR3 DNA follows: TGTGCCAGCAGTCCACTCCCCCCCACCTCGGAGACCCAGTACTTC.

The chain couples TRBV5-1 to TRBJ2-3, with 11 bases aligning to TRBD1. Germline V CDR1 and CDR2: SGHRS, YFSETQ. This CDR3 spans 15 amino acids. V lost 1 base to trimming and J lost 8 bases; unmatched junction nucleotides: 6. For the CDR3, the DNA is TGCGCCAGCAGCTTGCGAGGACAGGGGGCGACTACGCAGTATTTT. It specifies CASSLRGQGATTQYF.

The chain combines TRBV4-3 with TRBJ1-5, with D possibly TRBD1 on 6 matching bases. Trimming removed 0 bases from V and 3 bases from J, with 12 bases in between. The CDR3 is 16 residues long. The germline V gene encodes CDR1 LGHNA and CDR2 YSLEER. DNA of the CDR3: TGCGCCAGCAGCCAAGATTGGGGGACAACCAATCAGCCCCAGCATTTT. It codes for CASSQDWGTTNQPQHF.

The chain uses TRBV2 and TRBJ1-2; D unresolved. Germline V gene sequence: CDR1 SNHLY, CDR2 FYNNEI. The CDR3 totals 17 residues. V was cut by 4 bases and J by 1 base, with 19 bases left in between. CDR3 region: CASSVEALGSFNYGYTF. The DNA of the CDR3 is TGTGCCAGCAGTGTAGAAGCGCTTGGGTCCTTTAACTATGGCTACACCTTC.

The chain couples TRBV30 to TRBJ2-3; TRBD2 agrees at 10 bases. After removal of 0 bases from V and 2 bases from J, the junction contained 5 bases not matched to a gene. The CDR3 consists of 16 residues. CDR1 GTSNPN and CDR2 SVGIG come from the germline V gene (reference sequence). CDR3 bases: TGTGCCTGGAGTGTACTCGGACTAGCGGCCACAGATACGCAGTATTTT. It encodes CAWSVLGLAATDTQYF. The full variable domain, in which reference TRBV30 and TRBJ2-3 provide the parts outside the CDR3, is SQTIHQWPATLVQPVGSPLSLECTVEGTSNPNLYWYRQAAGRGLQLLFYSVGIGQISSEVPQNLSASRPQDRQFILSSKKLLLSDSGFYLCAWSVLGLAATDTQYFGPGTRLTVL.

This clone turned up a few times. The chain joins TRBV6-5 to TRBJ2-7, with 8 bases fitting TRBD1. J lost 2 bases, V lost 5 bases, and 2 bases had no gene match. Germline V gene data show CDR1 as MNHEY and CDR2 as SVGAGI. This CDR3 is built from 13 residues. The chain's CDR3 is CASSRQGTYEQYF. CDR3 nucleotide sequence: TGTGCCAGCAGTAGACAGGGGACCTACGAGCAGTACTTC.